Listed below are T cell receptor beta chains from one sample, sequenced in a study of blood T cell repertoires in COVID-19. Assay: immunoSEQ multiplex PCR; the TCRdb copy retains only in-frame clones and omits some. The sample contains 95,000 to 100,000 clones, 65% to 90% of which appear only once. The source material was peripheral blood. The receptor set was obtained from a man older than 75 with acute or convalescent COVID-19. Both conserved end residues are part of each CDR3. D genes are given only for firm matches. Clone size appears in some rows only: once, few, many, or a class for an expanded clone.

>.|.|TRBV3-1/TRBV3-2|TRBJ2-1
CASSQWEWGAPILVNEQFF
TGTGCCAGCAGCCAATGGGAATGGGGAGCCCCAATCCTTGTGAATGAGCAGTTCTTC
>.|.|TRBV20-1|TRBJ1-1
CSASGDGFAFF
TGCAGTGCTAGCGGAGACGGTTTTGCTTTCTTT
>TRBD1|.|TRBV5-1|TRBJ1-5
CASSLEGQGGSPQHF
TGCGCCAGCAGCTTGGAGGGACAGGGGGGATCGCCCCAGCATTTT
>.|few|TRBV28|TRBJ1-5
CATTWGPRMPQHF
TGTGCCACCACGTGGGGCCCCAGGATGCCCCAGCATTTT
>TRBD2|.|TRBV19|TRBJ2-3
CASSVSTSGSWSTDTQYF
TGTGCCAGTAGCGTTAGTACTAGCGGGAGTTGGAGCACAGATACGCAGTATTTT
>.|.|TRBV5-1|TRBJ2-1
CASNRDTTNNEQFF
TGCGCCAGTAACCGGGACACAACAAACAATGAGCAGTTCTTC
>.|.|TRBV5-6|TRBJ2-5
CASSLKGQGETQYF
TGTGCCAGCAGCTTGAAGGGACAAGGAGAGACCCAGTACTTC
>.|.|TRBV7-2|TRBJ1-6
CASSLSGTAYNSPLHF
TGTGCCAGCAGCTTAAGCGGGACTGCCTATAATTCACCCCTCCACTTT
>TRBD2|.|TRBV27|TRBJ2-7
CASSKRELYEQYF
TGTGCCAGCTCCAAGCGGGAGCTTTACGAGCAGTACTTC
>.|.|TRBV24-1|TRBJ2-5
CATSDGSAGRETQYF
TGTGCCACCAGTGATGGTTCGGCAGGGCGGGAGACCCAGTACTTC
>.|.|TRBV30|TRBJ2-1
CAWSSGTYNEQFF
TGTGCCTGGTCCTCCGGGACTTACAATGAGCAGTTCTTC
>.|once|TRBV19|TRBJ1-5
CASAWGGNQPQHF
TGTGCCAGTGCCTGGGGAGGAAATCAGCCCCAGCATTTT
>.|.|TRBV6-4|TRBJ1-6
CASRGPGENSPLHF
TGTGCCAGCAGGGGGCCGGGAGAGAATTCACCCCTCCACTTT
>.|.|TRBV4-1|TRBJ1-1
CASSRHSGPNTEAFF
TGCGCCAGCAGCCGTCACAGCGGCCCGAACACTGAAGCTTTCTTT
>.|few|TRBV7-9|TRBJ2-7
CASSPSSYEQYF
TGTGCCAGCAGCCCCTCGTCCTACGAGCAGTACTTC
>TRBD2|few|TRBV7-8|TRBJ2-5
CASRVSGRARETQYF
TGTGCCAGCAGGGTCAGCGGGAGGGCCCGCGAGACCCAGTACTTC
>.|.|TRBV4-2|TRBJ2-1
CASSQDVAGNEQFF
TGTGCCAGCAGCCAAGATGTTGCGGGCAATGAGCAGTTCTTC
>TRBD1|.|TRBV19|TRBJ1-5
CASRDNTGDGQPQHF
TGTGCCAGTAGGGACAATACAGGGGACGGTCAGCCCCAGCATTTT
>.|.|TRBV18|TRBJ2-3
CASSPGSRDTQYF
TGTGCCAGCTCACCAGGTAGTCGCGATACGCAGTATTTT
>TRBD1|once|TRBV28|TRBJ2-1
CASSTTGTGGANNEQFF
TGTGCCAGCAGCACCACCGGGACAGGGGGCGCTAATAATGAGCAGTTCTTC
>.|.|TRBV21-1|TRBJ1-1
CASSKGERRENTEAFF
TGTGCCAGCAGCAAAGGGGAACGGAGGGAGAACACTGAAGCTTTCTTT
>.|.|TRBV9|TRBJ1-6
CASSVGQFYNSPLHF
TGTGCCAGCAGCGTTGGCCAGTTCTATAATTCACCCCTCCACTTT
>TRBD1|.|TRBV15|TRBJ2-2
CATSREQGDGTGELFF
TGTGCCACCAGCAGGGAACAGGGGGATGGCACCGGGGAGCTGTTTTTT
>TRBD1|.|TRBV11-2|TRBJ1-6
CASSFLTGNSPLHF
TGTGCCAGCAGCTTCTTGACAGGGAATTCACCCCTCCACTTT
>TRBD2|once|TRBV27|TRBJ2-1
CASSLTSGRLNEQFF
TGTGCCAGCAGTTTAACTAGCGGGCGACTGAATGAGCAGTTCTTC
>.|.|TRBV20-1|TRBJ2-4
CSASPRPKNIQYF
TGCAGTGCTAGTCCTAGACCCAAAAACATTCAGTACTTC
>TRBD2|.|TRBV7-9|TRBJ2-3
CASSLPTGPAGGPDTQYF
TGTGCCAGCAGCCTCCCAACGGGGCCAGCGGGAGGGCCAGATACGCAGTATTTT
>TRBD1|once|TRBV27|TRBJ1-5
CASSPDRGSNQPQHF
TGTGCCAGCAGTCCCGACAGGGGCAGCAATCAGCCCCAGCATTTT
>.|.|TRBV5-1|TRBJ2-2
CASSTQGGGELFF
TGCGCCAGCAGCACCCAGGGTGGCGGGGAGCTGTTTTTT
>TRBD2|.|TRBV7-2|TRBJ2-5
CASSLEASGLGTQYF
TGTGCCAGCAGCTTAGAGGCTAGCGGGTTGGGGACCCAGTACTTC
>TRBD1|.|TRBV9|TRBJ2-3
CASSAAGTGRTDTQYF
TGTGCCAGCAGCGCAGCCGGGACAGGTCGCACAGATACGCAGTATTTT
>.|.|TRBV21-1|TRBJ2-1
CASSGGTSGRSYNEQFF
TGTGCCAGCAGCGGCGGGACTAGCGGGCGGTCCTACAATGAGCAGTTCTTC
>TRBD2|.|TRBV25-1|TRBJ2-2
CASRGSGSFGELFF
TGTGCCAGCAGGGGTAGCGGGAGTTTCGGGGAGCTGTTTTTT
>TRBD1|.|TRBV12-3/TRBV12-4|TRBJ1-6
CASSDRANSPLHF
TGTGCCAGCAGCGACAGGGCTAATTCACCCCTCCACTTT
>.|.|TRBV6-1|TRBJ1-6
CASSEGRANSPLHF
TGTGCCAGCAGTGAAGGCAGGGCCAATTCACCCCTCCACTTT
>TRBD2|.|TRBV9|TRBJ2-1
CASSATGTSIDEQFF
TGTGCCAGCAGCGCGACCGGGACTAGCATCGATGAGCAGTTCTTC
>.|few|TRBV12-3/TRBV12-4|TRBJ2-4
CASSLAQGPIQYF
TGTGCCAGCAGTTTAGCGCAGGGCCCGATTCAGTACTTC
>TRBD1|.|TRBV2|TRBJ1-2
CASSPRDSRFNYGYTF
TGTGCCAGCAGCCCGAGGGACAGCCGCTTTAACTATGGCTACACCTTC
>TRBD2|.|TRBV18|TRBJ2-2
CASSPAPASGGNTGELFF
TGTGCCAGCTCACCCGCGCCGGCTAGCGGGGGGAACACCGGGGAGCTGTTTTTT
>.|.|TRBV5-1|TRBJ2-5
CASSGDNGGDFWYF
TGCGCCAGCAGCGGTGACAACGGTGGGGACTTCTGGTACTTC